This T cell receptor (beta chain) appears in the sequencing data of a study of human T cells and chemical hapten exposure. Time point reported: patch test 3, about 24 weeks after DPC sensitization. The treatment is: therapeutic diphenylcyclopropenone sensitization with weekly scalp DPC. Unfractionated whole blood served as the source for total RNA extraction. In the original analysis: Counting gave a median of 95,638 TCRs per sample, with values ranging from about 23,224 to 690,600. TCRdb ran MiXCR on the RACE reads and lists one entry per CDR3 protein. The V and J calls reflect TCRdb's pipeline rather than the authors' work. The sample consists of 85,000 to 100,000 distinct CDR3 sequences, roughly a quarter of them appearing once. Deletions cut 3 bases from V and 6 bases from J, with 17 bases between. This CDR3 has 14 amino acids. Germline V CDR1 and CDR2: DFQATT, SNEGSKA (reference sequence).

Sequenced here: whole blood, sampled in connection with sensitization to the hapten diphenylcyclopropenone (DPC). The chain employs TRBV20-1 and TRBJ1-2, with D unclear. The sequence came from a man between 35 and 55 years old with alopecia areata. Some clones in this sample may be carry-over from other donors' samples. The CDR3 region is CSASDQGLPNGYTF. DNA for the CDR3: TGCAGTGCTAGTGATCAAGGACTCCCTAATGGCTACACCTTC.